The 27 T cell receptor beta chains in this list originate from one sample, sequenced in a study of T cells after yellow fever vaccination. TCRdb independently ran MiXCR on the 5' RACE reads; one entry per CDR3 protein. Among roughly 500,000 distinct CDR3 sequences listed, about a fifth were seen once. The sample here was PBMCs, taken 15 days after the yellow fever booster vaccination. These receptor sequences come from a man aged 30-40 years who received the YFV17D yellow fever vaccine.

A note on this clonotype: A much larger clonotype is one base distant, so this may be a read error. The chain recombines TRBV7-2 with TRBJ2-7, with TRBD1 as a possible D gene (5 bases). V lost 0 bases and J 0 bases, leaving 9 bases between the germline ends. Germline-derived CDR1 and CDR2 are SGHTA and FQGNSA. This CDR3 contains 15 residues. The CDR3 DNA reads as TGTGCCAGCAGCTTAGCCAGGGCCCTCTCCTACGAGCAGTACTTC. It encodes CASSLARALSYEQYF.

This chain joins TRBV6-6 and TRBJ1-4; unclear D gene. CDR1 and CDR2 (germline): MNHNY, SVGAGI (reference sequence). The CDR3 has 12 amino acids. V was cut by 5 bases and J by 7 bases, with 8 bases left in between. DNA of the CDR3: TGTGCCAGCAGTCTTACGGCTGAAAAACTGTTTTTT. Translated: CASSLTAEKLFF.

The count of this clonotype is one. The gene calls are TRBV5-1 and TRBJ2-1, with TRBD2 identical over 10 bases. J gave up 9 bases and V 6 bases, and 9 bases lay outside the gene matches. The CDR3 has 14 residues. From germline, CDR1 is SGHRS and CDR2 YFSETQ. CDR3 nucleotide sequence: TGCGCCAGCATATCAGCGGGAGGGCCGGGTGAGCAGTTCTTC. Translated: CASISAGGPGEQFF.

This clonotype has only a few counts. The junction and the germline gene differ at one end; a read error may be behind it. The rearrangement uses TRBV18 and TRBJ2-5, with a tentative D call TRBD2 (5 bases). The CDR3 sequence is 14 residues long. Looked up from germline, CDR1 is KGHSH and CDR2 is LQKENI. The CDR3 is CASSPNDYTGDRRF. The CDR3, as DNA: TGTGCCAGCTCACCAAACGACTATACCGGAGATCGGCGCTTC. The full variable domain, rest sourced from reference TRBV18 and TRBJ2-5, is NAGVMQNPRHLVRRRGQEARLRCSPMKGHSHVYWYRQLPEEGLKFMVYLQKENIIDESGMPKERFSAEFPKEGPSILRIQQVVRGDSAAYFCASSPNDYTGDRRFGPGTRLLVL.

The chain uses TRBV29-1 and TRBJ1-2, with D uncertain. Germline-derived CDR1 and CDR2 are SQVTM and ANQGSEA. The CDR3 has 11 residues. Trimming cost V 4 bases and J 4 bases, with 7 bases left between them. CDR3 in amino acids: CSVVGSYGYTF. CDR3 nucleotides: TGCAGCGTTGTTGGTTCCTATGGCTACACCTTC.

This clonotype appeared a single time. V is TRBV29-1 and J is TRBJ2-1; 12 bases are shared with TRBD2. V lost 3 bases and J lost 8; bases outside the gene matches: 17. The CDR3 sequence is 18 residues long. Germline values: CDR1 SQVTM, CDR2 ANQGSEA. As DNA, the CDR3 is TGCAGCGTTGAGGGCCGGGGGAATCTAGCGGGAGGGCCCTATGAGCAGTTCTTC. Protein product: CSVEGRGNLAGGPYEQFF.

This clonotype was seen more than once but under ten times. The V and J genes are TRBV28 and TRBJ2-7; D is unclear. Between the trimmed V and J ends, which lost 5 bases and 3 bases, there was a span of 17 bases. CDR3 length equals 15 residues. Germline V gene sequence: CDR1 MDHEN, CDR2 SYDVKM. In DNA, the CDR3 is TGTGCCAGCAGTATGCCTCCCTACTACTACTACGAGCAGTACTTC. Amino acids: CASSMPPYYYYEQYF.

J is TRBJ2-7 and V is TRBV5-1; TRBD1 is a possible D gene (7 bases). The CDR3 is made up of 15 amino acids. The V gene lost 4 bases and the J gene lost 0 bases, with 14 bases spanning the gap. CDR1 and CDR2 (germline): SGHRS, YFSETQ. CDR3: CASSRNRGGSYEQYF. The CDR3 region has the DNA TGCGCCAGCAGCAGGAACAGGGGAGGCTCCTACGAGCAGTACTTC.

This clonotype was recorded a few times. The V call is TRBV5-1, the J call TRBJ2-6, with TRBD1 matching over 11 bases. Losses at the gene ends were 2 bases for V and 0 bases for J; bases not matched to a gene: 4. Germline values: CDR1 SGHRS, CDR2 YFSETQ. This CDR3 comprises 18 residues. CDR3 DNA: TGCGCCAGCAGCTTCGCGGGACAGGGGGTCTCTGGGGCCAACGTCCTGACTTTC. Amino acids: CASSFAGQGVSGANVLTF.

This clonotype showed up many times. The chain recombines TRBV28 with TRBJ2-2; the match to TRBD1 covers 7 bases. V lost 6 bases and J lost 0; bases outside the gene matches: 4. CDR1 is MDHEN, CDR2 SYDVKM, per germline. The CDR3 sequence is 15 residues long. Written as DNA, the CDR3 is TGTGCCAGCAGGAGACAGGGTTCGAACACCGGGGAGCTGTTTTTT. Translating gives CASRRQGSNTGELFF.

The rearrangement links TRBV4-2 to TRBJ1-4; D is undetermined. CDR1 is LGHNA, CDR2 YNFKEQ, per germline. The V end was cut by 1 base, the J end by 5 bases, with 11 bases between. This CDR3 is built from 15 residues. This CDR3 reads CASSQGGSGNEKLFF. The CDR3 DNA is TGTGCCAGCAGCCAAGGAGGAAGTGGGAATGAAAAACTGTTTTTT.

The V call is TRBV29-1, the J call TRBJ2-5, with 9 bases lining up with TRBD1. The length of the CDR3 is 11 residues. With 8 bases clipped from V and 5 bases from J, the junction kept 3 bases outside the gene matches. The V gene's germline CDR1 is SQVTM and CDR2 ANQGSEA. The CDR3 region has the DNA TGCAGCTTGGACAGGGGCGAGACCCAGTACTTC. This translates into CSLDRGETQYF.

This clonotype has more than one count but fewer than ten. V gene TRBV6-1 combines with J gene TRBJ1-5; 8 bases map to TRBD1. The CDR3 runs 15 residues. Losses at the gene ends were 6 bases for V and 3 bases for J; bases not matched to a gene: 7. CDR1 is MNHNS, CDR2 SASEGT, per germline. The CDR3 nucleotides read TGTGCCAGCAGCCCGATGGACAGGGACAATCAGCCCCAGCATTTT. Amino acids: CASSPMDRDNQPQHF.

This clonotype came up a few times. The genes are TRBV29-1 and TRBJ2-1, with 13 bases aligning to TRBD2. Per germline, CDR1 SQVTM and CDR2 ANQGSEA. V lost 3 bases to trimming and J lost 6 bases; unmatched junction nucleotides: 2. This CDR3 comprises 14 residues. CDR3 in amino acids: CSVEGTSGANEQFF. CDR3 bases: TGCAGCGTTGAGGGGACTAGCGGGGCCAATGAGCAGTTCTTC.

The chain uses TRBV4-3 and TRBJ2-2; D possibly uses TRBD1 or TRBD2 (6 bases each). V lost 0 bases, J lost 4 bases, and 18 bases lay in between. The CDR3 covers 18 residues. CDR1 is LGHNA and CDR2 is YSLEER in the germline V gene. The DNA for the CDR3 is TGCGCCAGCAGCCAAGAAAGGCTAGCGCGAGGGGGCACCGGGGAGCTGTTTTTT. Protein: CASSQERLARGGTGELFF.

The V call is TRBV7-6, the J call TRBJ2-7, with D possibly matching TRBD2 (6 bases). From germline, CDR1 is SGHVS and CDR2 FNYEAQ. V lost 5 bases and J lost 3, with 26 bases in between. CDR3 length: 18 residues. CDR3 sequence reads: CASSPSGTPLIRLYEQYF. CDR3 DNA: TGTGCCAGCAGCCCATCCGGGACTCCTTTAATACGACTCTACGAGCAGTACTTC.

The chain links TRBV27 to TRBJ1-2; the D gene is possibly TRBD1 (6 bases). The CDR3 totals 14 residues. Germline CDR1 and CDR2: MNHEY and SMNVEV (reference sequence). The germline V and J ends were trimmed by 6 bases and 6 bases, with 17 bases remaining between them. As DNA, the CDR3 is TGTGCCAGCAGGTTCACTGGGGGGGCCGATGGCTACACCTTC. This codes for CASRFTGGADGYTF.

V and J are TRBV3-1 and TRBJ1-1; weak D call: TRBD1 (5 bases). CDR3 length: 13 amino acids. Trimming shortened V by 5 bases and J by 8 bases, and 15 bases separated the two germline ends. Germline V lookup: CDR1 LGHDT, CDR2 YNNKEL (reference sequence). The CDR3 region has the DNA TGTGCCAGCAGCGGGTGGGGGACTGAGGAAGCTTTCTTT. This encodes CASSGWGTEEAFF.

The table lists this clonotype with a few counts. V and J are TRBV20-1 and TRBJ2-1, with a weak D call TRBD2 (7 bases). Trimming cost V 3 bases and J 9 bases, with 24 bases left between them. CDR1 and CDR2 (germline): DFQATT, SNEGSKA (reference sequence). The CDR3 spans 16 residues. This CDR3 reads CSARGFRAGEGGEQFF. The CDR3 bases are TGCAGTGCTAGGGGTTTTCGGGCGGGAGAGGGGGGTGAGCAGTTCTTC.

This clonotype was picked up a small number of times. The V call is TRBV5-1, the J call TRBJ2-1; 14 bases map to TRBD2. Per the germline V gene, CDR1 is SGHRS and CDR2 is YFSETQ. The CDR3 runs 16 residues. Trimming removed 1 base from V and 8 bases from J; junction bases left unmatched: 5. The CDR3 coding sequence is TGCGCCAGCAGCTTGATGGGGACTAGCGGGAGCGATGAGCAGTTCTTC. Its protein is CASSLMGTSGSDEQFF.

This clonotype was seen only a few times. V and J are TRBV27 and TRBJ2-7, with a weak D call TRBD2 (5 bases). The V gene's germline CDR1 is MNHEY and CDR2 SMNVEV (reference sequence). This CDR3 spans 13 amino acids. V gave up 8 bases and J gave up 3 bases, with 14 bases separating them. CDR3 DNA sequence: TGTGCCAGCCGAAGGCACGGGAACTACGAGCAGTACTTC. Protein: CASRRHGNYEQYF.

This clonotype was observed a single time. V is TRBV12-3 or TRBV12-4 and J is TRBJ2-5, with 9 positions matching TRBD2. Trimming removed 6 bases from V and 5 bases from J; junction bases left unmatched: 13. The CDR3 spans 16 residues. This chain's CDR3 is CASSPWSSGRGETQYF. The CDR3 DNA reads as TGTGCCAGCAGCCCATGGAGTAGCGGGAGAGGGGAGACCCAGTACTTC.

The table lists this clonotype with a few counts. V and J are TRBV18 and TRBJ2-7; 8 bases align to TRBD2. This CDR3 is 15 amino acids long. Germline V CDR1 and CDR2: KGHSH, LQKENI. After removal of 6 bases from V and 5 bases from J, the junction contained 12 bases not matched to a gene. CDR3 region: CASSPTVAGGHEQYF. DNA of the CDR3: TGTGCCAGCTCCCCGACCGTCGCGGGGGGCCACGAGCAGTACTTC.

The chain links TRBV7-9 to TRBJ2-7; D is ambiguous. V was clipped by 1 base and J by 4 bases, with 11 bases between them. This CDR3 has 14 residues. The V gene's germline CDR1 is SEHNR and CDR2 FQNEAQ (reference sequence). The CDR3 DNA is TGTGCCAGCAGCTTAGGGGGAACGGGTTACGAGCAGTACTTC. Protein sequence: CASSLGGTGYEQYF.

J is TRBJ1-5 and V is TRBV7-9; D is perhaps TRBD1 (6 bases). V was clipped by 1 base and J by 0 bases, with 16 bases between them. The CDR3 extends over 18 amino acids. Looked up from germline, CDR1 is SEHNR and CDR2 is FQNEAQ (reference sequence). CDR3 sequence (DNA): TGTGCCAGCAGCTTAGGAAGTGCGTCGGGACATAGCAATCAGCCCCAGCATTTT. It encodes CASSLGSASGHSNQPQHF. The full variable domain, in which reference TRBV7-9 and TRBJ1-5 provide the parts outside the CDR3, is DTGVSQNPRHKITKRGQNVTFRCDPISEHNRLYWYRQTLGQGPEFLTYFQNEAQLEKSRLLSDRFSAERPKGSFSTLEIQRTEQGDSAMYLCASSLGSASGHSNQPQHFGDGTRLSIL.

The chain employs TRBV11-2 and TRBJ1-1; D is unclear. The CDR3 is made up of 12 amino acids. Germline CDR1 reads SGHAT; CDR2 reads FQNNGV. The V end was cut by 7 bases, the J end by 7 bases, with 13 bases between. CDR3 region: CASNSVPVEAFF. DNA of the CDR3: TGTGCCAGCAACTCCGTCCCGGTTGAAGCTTTCTTT. The variable domain in full, with the rest retrieved from reference TRBV11-2 and TRBJ1-1, is EAGVAQSPRYKIIEKRQSVAFWCNPISGHATLYWYQQILGQGPKLLIQFQNNGVVDDSQLPKDRFSAERLKGVDSTLKIQPAKLEDSAVYLCASNSVPVEAFFGQGTRLTVV.

This clonotype has a handful of counts. In DNA form, the CDR3 reads TGCAGCTCCGGCGTTGGGGAGACCCAGTACTTC. Residues: CSSGVGETQYF. The V and J genes are TRBV29-1 and TRBJ2-5; D is uncertain. The V end lost 8 bases, the J end lost 5 bases, and 12 bases lay between the germline ends. CDR3 length equals 11 residues. The germline CDR1 and CDR2 sequences are SQVTM and ANQGSEA.